Listed below are T cell receptor beta chains from one sample, sequenced in a study of CD8 T cells in Susac syndrome. TCRdb fed the immunoSEQ multiplex PCR reads into MiXCR, producing one record per CDR3 protein. The sample has 140,000 or so distinct CDR3 sequences; approximately 94% are singletons. The material sequenced was CD4+ T cells from PBMCs. The receptors stem from a human donor with Susac syndrome. The CDR3 runs from the conserved cysteine through the conserved F or W. A D gene is named only where the DNA matches it firmly. The size entry is marked missing in some rows and otherwise reads once, few, many or a size class.

V gene: TRBV20-1
clone size: NA
D gene: TRBD1
J gene: TRBJ1-5
CDR3 protein: CSASPGQEINQPQHF
CDR3 DNA: TGCAGTGCTAGCCCCGGACAGGAGATTAATCAGCCCCAGCATTTT

V gene: TRBV9
clone size: NA
D gene: NA
J gene: TRBJ1-2
CDR3 protein: CASSVAPRTDLYGYTF
CDR3 DNA: TGTGCCAGCAGCGTAGCTCCGCGGACAGACCTCTATGGCTACACCTTC

V gene: TRBV4-1
clone size: NA
D gene: NA
J gene: TRBJ1-2
CDR3 protein: CASSQEGRNYGYTF
CDR3 DNA: TGCGCCAGCAGCCAAGAGGGTAGGAACTATGGCTACACCTTC

V gene: TRBV4-1
clone size: NA
D gene: NA
J gene: TRBJ1-5
CDR3 protein: CASSQGSANSNQPQHF
CDR3 DNA: TGCGCCAGCAGCCAAGGGTCAGCAAATAGCAATCAGCCCCAGCATTTT

V gene: TRBV4-1
clone size: NA
D gene: TRBD2
J gene: TRBJ2-3
CDR3 protein: CASSQVDIAGITDTQYF
CDR3 DNA: TGCGCCAGCAGCCAAGTGGATATAGCGGGGATCACAGATACGCAGTATTTT

V gene: TRBV2
clone size: NA
D gene: TRBD1
J gene: TRBJ2-5
CDR3 protein: CASRYRGLETQYF
CDR3 DNA: TGTGCCAGCAGATACAGGGGGTTGGAGACCCAGTACTTC

V gene: TRBV6-1
clone size: NA
D gene: TRBD1
J gene: TRBJ1-2
CDR3 protein: CASTTGQGIRGYTF
CDR3 DNA: TGTGCCAGCACCACCGGACAGGGGATTCGAGGCTACACCTTC

V gene: TRBV7-3
clone size: NA
D gene: NA
J gene: TRBJ2-7
CDR3 protein: CASPQSPRAHEQYF
CDR3 DNA: TGTGCCAGCCCCCAAAGCCCCAGGGCCCACGAGCAGTACTTC

V gene: TRBV18
clone size: NA
D gene: TRBD1
J gene: TRBJ2-7
CDR3 protein: CASSPVSGTGATNEQYF
CDR3 DNA: TGTGCCAGCTCACCAGTCAGTGGGACAGGGGCCACCAACGAGCAGTACTTC

V gene: TRBV5-4
clone size: NA
D gene: NA
J gene: TRBJ1-2
CDR3 protein: CASSLAGTGIDGGYTF
CDR3 DNA: TGTGCCAGCAGCTTGGCCGGAACAGGGATTGATGGCGGCTACACCTTC

V gene: TRBV27
clone size: NA
D gene: NA
J gene: TRBJ2-1
CDR3 protein: CASSLGHAPYNEQFF
CDR3 DNA: TGTGCCAGCAGCCTCGGACACGCACCCTACAATGAGCAGTTCTTC

V gene: TRBV28
clone size: NA
D gene: NA
J gene: TRBJ2-7
CDR3 protein: CASSLAGTHRSYEQYF
CDR3 DNA: TGTGCCAGCAGTTTAGCCGGGACTCATCGCTCCTACGAGCAGTACTTC

V gene: TRBV20-1
clone size: once
D gene: NA
J gene: TRBJ2-5
CDR3 protein: CSARPHPVASETQYF
CDR3 DNA: TGCAGTGCTAGGCCCCACCCCGTCGCTTCAGAGACCCAGTACTTC

V gene: TRBV7-3
clone size: NA
D gene: NA
J gene: TRBJ2-3
CDR3 protein: CASSLTADRGLDTQYF
CDR3 DNA: TGTGCCAGCAGCTTAACAGCGGACCGGGGGCTAGATACGCAGTATTTT

V gene: TRBV12-3/TRBV12-4
clone size: NA
D gene: NA
J gene: TRBJ2-1
CDR3 protein: CASSYYNEQFF
CDR3 DNA: TGTGCCAGCAGCTATTACAATGAGCAGTTCTTC

V gene: TRBV20-1
clone size: NA
D gene: NA
J gene: TRBJ1-5
CDR3 protein: CSARDSQYQPQHF
CDR3 DNA: TGCAGTGCTAGAGACAGCCAATATCAGCCCCAGCATTTT

V gene: TRBV6-5
clone size: NA
D gene: NA
J gene: TRBJ2-2
CDR3 protein: CASSYAQMTGELFF
CDR3 DNA: TGTGCCAGCAGTTACGCCCAAATGACCGGGGAGCTGTTTTTT

V gene: TRBV21-1
clone size: NA
D gene: NA
J gene: TRBJ2-5
CDR3 protein: CASASWDRETQYF
CDR3 DNA: TGTGCCAGCGCCTCCTGGGATAGGGAGACCCAGTACTTC

V gene: TRBV9
clone size: NA
D gene: NA
J gene: TRBJ2-2
CDR3 protein: CASSSQGRQGTGELFF
CDR3 DNA: TGTGCCAGCAGCAGCCAGGGGCGGCAGGGCACCGGGGAGCTGTTTTTT

V gene: TRBV27
clone size: NA
D gene: NA
J gene: TRBJ1-1
CDR3 protein: CARGEGKDTEAFF
CDR3 DNA: TGTGCCAGGGGGGAGGGGAAGGACACTGAAGCTTTCTTT

V gene: TRBV3-1
clone size: NA
D gene: TRBD2
J gene: TRBJ2-5
CDR3 protein: CASSPAWEGKTQYF
CDR3 DNA: TGTGCCAGCAGCCCTGCCTGGGAGGGAAAGACCCAGTACTTC

V gene: TRBV29-1
clone size: NA
D gene: NA
J gene: TRBJ2-1
CDR3 protein: CSVRDHPEQFF
CDR3 DNA: TGCAGCGTTAGGGACCACCCAGAGCAGTTCTTC